The 24 T cell receptor beta chains listed next were all sequenced from one sample in a study of CD4+ T cells in melanoma. Clones were sequenced by immunoSEQ multiplex PCR, and TCRdb holds only the in-frame ones, with some missing. The repertoire holds approximately 9,600 clones, with 78% as singletons. Sequencing input: cells from a culture (not recorded whether cultured in vitro). The receptors stem from a human donor with melanoma.

The V call is TRBV7-6, the J call TRBJ2-7, with D perhaps matching TRBD1 (5 bases). The CDR3 contains 14 residues. The V end was cut by 1 base, the J end by 2 bases, with 9 bases between. Germline CDR1 is SGHVS and CDR2 is FNYEAQ. CDR3 DNA: TGTGCCAGCAGCTTAGGGGGCGGCACCTACGAGCAGTACTTC. Amino acid sequence: CASSLGGGTYEQYF.

The chain couples TRBV5-1 to TRBJ1-1; D not certain. Looked up from germline, CDR1 is SGHRS and CDR2 is YFSETQ. Trimming cost V 1 base and J 9 bases, with 16 bases left between them. The CDR3 extends over 14 amino acids. CDR3 bases: TGCGCCAGCAGCTTGAATGGGCCAGATCAGCAAGCTTTCTTT. This codes for CASSLNGPDQQAFF. Filled out from reference TRBV5-1 and TRBJ1-1, the complete variable domain reads KAGVTQTPRYLIKTRGQQVTLSCSPISGHRSVSWYQQTPGQGLQFLFEYFSETQRNKGNFPGRFSGRQFSNSRSEMNVSTLELGDSALYLCASSLNGPDQQAFFGQGTRLTVV.

V gene TRBV12-5 combines with J gene TRBJ1-2, with 9 positions matching TRBD1. V shed 4 bases, J shed 5 bases, and the junction held 8 bases outside the gene matches. Germline V CDR1 and CDR2: LGHNT, FRNRAP. This CDR3 comprises 15 residues. The CDR3 bases are TGTGCTAGTGGTTCCGGACAGGGGATGGTTTATGGCTACACCTTC. Protein: CASGSGQGMVYGYTF.

There are a few counts of this clone. V usage is TRBV7-9 and J usage is TRBJ1-6; 10 nucleotides line up with TRBD1. From germline, CDR1 is SEHNR and CDR2 FQNEAQ (reference sequence). Unmatched junction bases numbered 4, after V lost 5 bases and J lost 3 bases. The CDR3 has 16 amino acids. CDR3: CASSAGQGFYNSPLHF. For the CDR3, the DNA is TGTGCCAGCAGCGCGGGACAGGGGTTCTATAATTCACCCCTCCACTTT.

The J gene is TRBJ2-7, the V gene TRBV29-1, with a tentative D call TRBD2 (5 bases). Germline CDR1 SQVTM, CDR2 ANQGSEA. Trimming took 7 bases from V and 11 from J, leaving 21 bases between them. The CDR3 sequence is 12 residues long. The CDR3 protein is CSASSGGGEKYF. In nucleotides, the CDR3 is TGCAGCGCGAGCTCTGGAGGCGGAGAGAAGTACTTC.

This sequence joins TRBV3-1 (or the pseudogene TRBV3-2) and TRBJ2-3; 8 positions agree with TRBD1. Germline loops: CDR1 LGHDT, CDR2 YNNKEL (reference sequence). This CDR3 has 14 residues. V trimming: 5 bases; J trimming: 10 bases; junction bases outside the gene matches: 11. The DNA of the CDR3 is TGTGCCAGCAGCTCGCGGCAGCAGGGGGCGCCGCAGTATTTT. This encodes CASSSRQQGAPQYF.

The chain joins TRBV30 to TRBJ1-4; D is possibly TRBD1 (6 bases). Germline V gene data show CDR1 as GTSNPN and CDR2 as SVGIG (reference sequence). This CDR3 contains 11 residues. CDR3 protein: CTGHTNEKLFF. DNA for the CDR3: TGTACGGGACATACTAATGAAAAACTGTTTTTT. Complete variable domain (other parts from reference TRBV30 and TRBJ1-4): SQTIHQWPATLVQPVGSPLSLECTVEGTSNPNLYWYRQAAGRGLQLLFYSVGIGQISSEVPQNLSASRPQDRQFILSSKKLLLSDSGFYLCTGHTNEKLFFGSGTQLSVL.

This clone has a handful of counts. The V gene is TRBV3-1 (or the pseudogene TRBV3-2), the J gene TRBJ1-5; TRBD1 is a possible D gene (5 bases). This CDR3 has 15 amino acids. Germline loops: CDR1 LGHDT, CDR2 YNNKEL (reference sequence). Trimming left V 4 bases short and J 3 bases short, with 13 bases between. As DNA, the CDR3 is TGTGCCAGCAGCCCAGCAAGGGGATCCAATCAGCCCCAGCATTTT. Its protein product is CASSPARGSNQPQHF.

The chain joins TRBV6-5 to TRBJ1-1; D is possibly TRBD1 (6 bases). The CDR3 totals 13 residues. Trimming removed 5 bases from V and 5 bases from J, with 12 bases in between. Germline V lookup: CDR1 MNHEY, CDR2 SVGAGI. CDR3: CASSRGRRTEAFF. In DNA, the CDR3 is TGTGCCAGCAGTCGGGGGCGCCGGACTGAAGCTTTCTTT.

The chain couples TRBV6-5 to TRBJ2-1, with 7 bases that match TRBD2. The CDR3 has 13 residues. Per the germline V gene, CDR1 is MNHEY and CDR2 is SVGAGI. The V gene end was trimmed by 1 base and the J gene end by 15 bases; junction bases not matched to a gene: 9. CDR3 sequence reads: CASSYWETSSLFF. In nucleotides, the CDR3 is TGTGCCAGCAGTTACTGGGAGACTAGCTCTTTGTTCTTC.

The chain uses TRBV5-4 and TRBJ2-5, with 9 positions matching TRBD1. Germline trimming cut 4 bases from V and 7 bases from J; bases unmatched to any gene: 14. The CDR3 has 16 amino acids. Germline-derived CDR1 and CDR2 are SGHNT and YYREEE (reference sequence). For the CDR3, the DNA is TGTGCCAGCAGCCACGGGCGGGACAGGGTGATGGCGACCCAGTACTTC. This sequence encodes CASSHGRDRVMATQYF.

The chain has TRBV30 and TRBJ1-5; TRBD1 matches 8 bases. The CDR3 extends over 16 amino acids. The J segment lost 0 bases and the V segment lost 2 bases, leaving 6 bases of the junction unmatched. CDR1 is GTSNPN and CDR2 is SVGIG in the germline V gene (reference sequence). The DNA of the CDR3 is TGTGCCTGGAGTTTACAGGGGGAGTATAGCAATCAGCCCCAGCATTTT. As protein: CAWSLQGEYSNQPQHF.

Sample share makes this clone hyperexpanded. The rearrangement uses TRBV7-8 and TRBJ2-7, with 8 bases aligning to TRBD1. The CDR3 loop spans 13 amino acids. With V trimmed by 5 bases and J by 2 bases, 2 bases remained unmatched. CDR1 and CDR2 (germline): SGHVS, FQNEAQ. This chain's CDR3 is CASSVGQAYEQYF. Written as DNA, the CDR3 is TGTGCCAGCAGCGTGGGACAGGCCTACGAGCAGTACTTC.

V and J are TRBV11-2 and TRBJ1-3; the match to TRBD1 covers 9 bases. This CDR3 is 16 amino acids long. From germline, CDR1 is SGHAT and CDR2 FQNNGV. Trimming cost V 5 bases and J 4 bases; bases outside gene matches: 9. CDR3 coding DNA: TGTGCCAGCAGCCTATTTACAGGGGGCGCGGGAAACACCATATATTTT. This codes for CASSLFTGGAGNTIYF.

Written as DNA, the CDR3 is TGTGCCAGCAGCATTCGGACAGGATCAAACACCATATATTTT. Its translation is CASSIRTGSNTIYF. The chain joins TRBV3-1 (or the pseudogene TRBV3-2) to TRBJ1-3; the match to TRBD1 covers 7 bases. This CDR3 comprises 14 residues. V shed 5 bases, J shed 6 bases, and the junction held 7 bases outside the gene matches. The germline CDR1 and CDR2 sequences are LGHDT and YNNKEL (reference sequence).

The chain has TRBV9 and TRBJ2-3; 9 nucleotides agree with TRBD2. Losses at the gene ends were 2 bases for V and 1 base for J; bases not matched to a gene: 8. CDR1 and CDR2 from the germline V gene are SGDLS and YYNGEE. This CDR3 has 17 amino acids. The CDR3: CASSVPIIAGGTDTQYF. CDR3 DNA: TGTGCCAGCAGCGTTCCCATCATAGCGGGAGGCACAGATACGCAGTATTTT.

V gene TRBV18 combines with J gene TRBJ2-7, with D possibly matching TRBD2 (6 bases). This CDR3 is built from 14 residues. Germline V gene lookup returns CDR1 KGHSH and CDR2 LQKENI. V gave up 3 bases and J gave up 5 bases, with 14 bases separating them. The CDR3 sequence is CASSPRGAPHEQYF. The CDR3, as DNA: TGTGCCAGCTCACCTCGCGGGGCCCCCCACGAGCAGTACTTC.

The chain carries TRBV6-5 and TRBJ1-2; TRBD1 might be the D (5 bases). Looked up from germline, CDR1 is MNHEY and CDR2 is SVGAGI. Trimming took 2 bases from V and 4 from J, leaving 11 bases between them. The CDR3 consists of 14 residues. The CDR3 DNA follows: TGTGCCAGCAGTTACGCTCTGGGGGGCTATGGCTACACCTTC. It specifies CASSYALGGYGYTF.

This chain joins TRBV4-1 and TRBJ2-3, with 9 bases aligning to TRBD2. Germline CDR1 is MGHRA and CDR2 is YSYEKL. The CDR3 has 17 residues. V lost 1 base and J lost 1; bases outside the gene matches: 6. CDR3 DNA: TGCGCCAGCAGCCAAGGGGGAGCGGGGGGCGGCACAGATACGCAGTATTTT. Encoded protein: CASSQGGAGGGTDTQYF.

This clone has just one count. The V and J genes are TRBV7-8 and TRBJ1-5, with D maybe TRBD1 (5 bases). Trimming removed 5 bases from V and 6 bases from J, with 11 bases in between. Germline V gene lookup returns CDR1 SGHVS and CDR2 FQNEAQ. CDR3 length: 13 residues. The CDR3 DNA is TGTGCCAGCAGCGAACAGGCGGGTCAGCCCCAGCATTTT. It translates to CASSEQAGQPQHF.

The rearrangement joins TRBV30 to TRBJ1-1, with TRBD1 as a possible D gene (5 bases). This CDR3 is 14 amino acids long. Germline CDR1 GTSNPN, CDR2 SVGIG (reference sequence). Trimming removed 5 bases from V and 5 bases from J, with 18 bases in between. For the CDR3, the DNA is TGTGCCTGGGACGGGACCGGAGGGGTAACTGAAGCTTTCTTT. It specifies CAWDGTGGVTEAFF.

A single count supports this clone. The chain is built from TRBV27 and TRBJ1-2; 10 bases fit TRBD1. With 0 bases clipped from V and 9 bases from J, the junction kept 4 bases outside the gene matches. This CDR3 comprises 14 residues. Germline V gives CDR1 MNHEY, CDR2 SMNVEV (reference sequence). The CDR3 DNA reads TGTGCCAGCAGTTTATCGGCGGACAGGGGGAGCTACACCTTC. This codes for CASSLSADRGSYTF.

This clone was observed a few times. The chain joins TRBV14 to TRBJ1-1, with D possibly TRBD1 on 6 matching bases. The CDR3 contains 14 residues. CDR1 is SGHDN and CDR2 is FVKESK in the germline V gene. Trimming took off 4 bases at V and 1 base at J, with 10 bases between the two ends. The CDR3 here is CASSPATGNTEAFF. The CDR3 DNA sequence: TGTGCCAGCAGCCCTGCGACAGGGAACACTGAAGCTTTCTTT. The whole variable domain, remainder taken from reference TRBV14 and TRBJ1-1, is EAGVTQFPSHSVIEKGQTVTLRCDPISGHDNLYWYRRVMGKEIKFLLHFVKESKQDESGMPNNRFLAERTGGTYSTLKVQPAELEDSGVYFCASSPATGNTEAFFGQGTRLTVV.

The chain combines TRBV4-1 with TRBJ1-4, with 7 bases that match TRBD1. Trimming at V came to 4 bases and at J to 2 bases, leaving 4 bases not matched to a gene. The V gene's germline CDR1 is MGHRA and CDR2 YSYEKL. The CDR3 spans 15 residues. The DNA for the CDR3 is TGCGCCAGCAGCCCTCCGGGACAGACTAATGAAAAACTGTTTTTT. Its translation is CASSPPGQTNEKLFF.